This entry lists 22 T cell receptor beta chains sequenced from one sample in a study of control samples from healthy donors and cancer patients. The protocol was immunoSEQ multiplex PCR, while the TCRdb copy is restricted to in-frame clones and leaves out a portion. In the table there are approximately 100,000 clones, around 90% of which are singletons. The material sequenced was blood. Source of these receptors: a human donor in good health. The donor label of this sample is uncertain.

The table lists this clone with a count of one. The rearrangement uses TRBV6-2 or TRBV6-3 and TRBJ2-3; the D gene is possibly TRBD1 (5 bases). The germline V and J ends were trimmed by 0 bases and 1 base, with 11 bases remaining between them. This CDR3 comprises 16 residues. Germline lookup yields CDR1 MNHEY and CDR2 SVGEGT. The DNA of the CDR3 is TGTGCCAGCAGTTACTCGAAGGGGTCGGGCACAGATACGCAGTATTTT. Protein: CASSYSKGSGTDTQYF.

The V gene is TRBV4-1, the J gene TRBJ1-1; 7 bases are a match to TRBD1. In germline, CDR1 is MGHRA, CDR2 YSYEKL. V shed 0 bases, J shed 2 bases, and the junction held 3 bases outside the gene matches. The CDR3 has 15 amino acids. CDR3 DNA sequence: TGCGCCAGCAGCCAAGAGAGGGGGCGAAACACTGAAGCTTTCTTT. Residues: CASSQERGRNTEAFF.

V is TRBV10-1 and J is TRBJ1-2; D ambiguous. The ends were cut back, 2 bases at V and 6 bases at J, with 16 bases in the middle. The CDR3 spans 15 residues. Germline CDR1 reads WNHNN; CDR2 reads SYGVQD (reference sequence). The CDR3 here is CASSEDPNLSNGYTF. CDR3 in DNA: TGCGCCAGCAGTGAGGACCCTAATCTATCAAATGGCTACACCTTC.

The chain employs TRBV2 and TRBJ1-5; 8 bases map to TRBD1. The V gene's germline CDR1 is SNHLY and CDR2 FYNNEI. This CDR3 is built from 15 residues. The V segment lost 0 bases and the J segment 6 bases; nucleotides outside the gene matches: 4. DNA of the CDR3: TGTGCCAGCAGTGAAGCGGCAGGGGGCATTCAGCCCCAGCATTTT. This sequence encodes CASSEAAGGIQPQHF.

To note about this clone: Other nucleotide sequences in the sample specify the same CDR3. V usage is TRBV6-5 and J usage is TRBJ1-4; 8 bases agree with TRBD1. The J segment lost 8 bases and the V segment lost 6 bases, leaving 8 bases of the junction unmatched. CDR3 length: 14 residues. In germline, CDR1 is MNHEY, CDR2 SVGAGI. CDR3 nucleotide sequence: TGTGCCAGCAGCTCAGGGGGCGCTGGGGAAAAACTGTTTTTT. This codes for CASSSGGAGEKLFF.

The chain has TRBV28 and TRBJ1-3; 9 nucleotides match TRBD1. The CDR3 sequence is 15 residues long. J gave up 9 bases and V 4 bases, and 10 bases lay outside the gene matches. Germline CDR1 and CDR2: MDHEN and SYDVKM. The CDR3 loop is CASSSGQGPGATIYF. The CDR3, as DNA: TGTGCCAGCAGTTCCGGACAGGGGCCCGGGGCCACCATATATTTT.

V is TRBV24-1 and J is TRBJ2-5, with TRBD1 matching over 8 bases. This CDR3 has 14 residues. V was clipped by 4 bases and J by 4 bases; unmatched bases: 4. Germline-derived CDR1 and CDR2 are KGHDR and SFDVKD. Written as DNA, the CDR3 is TGTGCCACCAGTGACAGCAGGGGGCTAGAGACCCAGTACTTC. Encoded protein: CATSDSRGLETQYF.

V usage is TRBV2 and J usage is TRBJ2-5; no reliable D call. V lost 3 bases and J lost 5, with 16 bases in between. Germline V gene data show CDR1 as SNHLY and CDR2 as FYNNEI. The CDR3 spans 15 residues. CDR3 coding DNA: TGTGCCAGCAGTGAGCGAGGCTTGGTAAGGGAGACCCAGTACTTC. Residues: CASSERGLVRETQYF.

The chain joins TRBV5-1 to TRBJ1-4, with D hard to call. Germline lookup yields CDR1 SGHRS and CDR2 YFSETQ. The CDR3 contains 15 residues. V was cut by 0 bases and J by 4 bases, with 10 bases left in between. In DNA form, the CDR3 reads TGCGCCAGCAGCTTGGGTAGGACTGGTAATGAAAAACTGTTTTTT. It specifies CASSLGRTGNEKLFF.

This clone was seen a few times. The V call is TRBV19, the J call TRBJ1-1; D gene unclear. The germline V gene encodes CDR1 LNHDA and CDR2 SQIVND (reference sequence). The CDR3 is 14 residues long. Trimming removed 5 bases from V and 5 bases from J, with 15 bases in between. The CDR3 nucleotides are TGTGCCAGTAGTCCCCCTATGGTGACAACTGAAGCTTTCTTT. This encodes CASSPPMVTTEAFF.

As to this clone: Mismatch with germline at one junction end may stem from a read error. The chain recombines TRBV6-9 with TRBJ2-1; weak D call: TRBD2 (5 bases). Germline loops: CDR1 MNHGY, CDR2 SVAAGI. CDR3 length equals 16 residues. The CDR3 bases are TGTGTCAGCAGTTACCCACTAGTGAACGATTACAATGAGCAGTTCTTC. It translates to CVSSYPLVNDYNEQFF.

J is TRBJ1-5 and V is TRBV29-1; tentatively, D is TRBD1 (5 bases). Germline-derived CDR1 and CDR2 are SQVTM and ANQGSEA. V was trimmed by 6 bases and J by 3 bases, leaving 12 bases between them. The CDR3 has 13 residues. CDR3 nucleotides: TGCAGCGTCCGGGACTCCAACAATCAGCCCCAGCATTTT. Amino acid sequence: CSVRDSNNQPQHF. The entire variable domain, with the rest obtained from reference TRBV29-1 and TRBJ1-5, is as follows: SAVISQKPSRDICQRGTSLTIQCQVDSQVTMMFWYRQQPGQSLTLIATANQGSEATYESGFVIDKFPISRPNLTFSTLTVSNMSPEDSSIYLCSVRDSNNQPQHFGDGTRLSIL.

The chain employs TRBV7-6 and TRBJ2-1; the D gene could be TRBD1 or TRBD2 (5 bases each). CDR1 is SGHVS, CDR2 FNYEAQ, per germline. Trimming removed 1 base at V and 2 bases at J, with 9 bases between. This CDR3 contains 15 residues. CDR3 sequence: CASSLDGATYNEQFF. As DNA, the CDR3 is TGTGCCAGCAGCTTAGACGGGGCGACCTACAATGAGCAGTTCTTC.

The genes are TRBV7-6 and TRBJ1-4; D gene uncertain. The germline V gene has CDR1 SGHVS and CDR2 FNYEAQ. The CDR3 has 15 residues. V lost 5 bases, J lost 7 bases, and 17 bases lay in between. For the CDR3, the DNA is TGTGCCAGCAGCCCAAACTCCGAACGGGGTGAAAAACTGTTTTTT. Translated: CASSPNSERGEKLFF.

The rearrangement joins TRBV28 to TRBJ1-1; D ambiguous. V lost 2 bases to trimming and J lost 11 bases, with 21 bases between them. Germline V lookup: CDR1 MDHEN, CDR2 SYDVKM. This CDR3 contains 15 residues. The CDR3: CASSLVVSNGFRAFF. CDR3 DNA sequence: TGTGCCAGCAGTTTAGTAGTGAGTAATGGTTTTCGGGCTTTCTTT.

This clone was detected only once. The rearrangement links TRBV9 to TRBJ2-1, with D possibly TRBD1 on 6 matching bases. Germline values: CDR1 SGDLS, CDR2 YYNGEE. This CDR3 is 15 amino acids long. With 0 bases removed from V and 2 bases from J, the gap between germline ends came to 9 bases. CDR3 loop: CASSVVGQTYNEQFF. CDR3 nucleotide sequence: TGTGCCAGCAGCGTAGTGGGACAAACCTACAATGAGCAGTTCTTC.

The chain links TRBV21-1 to TRBJ2-2; the table assigns TRBD2, which was not confirmed against the DNA. TRBV21-1 is labeled a pseudogene. This CDR3 spans 15 amino acids. Written as DNA, the CDR3 is TGTGCCAGCAGCAAATTTCAGCGGGGGACCGGGGAGCTGTTTTTT. Protein: CASSKFQRGTGELFF.

J is TRBJ1-4 and V is TRBV11-3; no clear D. Germline loops: CDR1 SGHNT, CDR2 YENEEA. CDR3 length: 15 residues. The ends were cut back, 0 bases at V and 4 bases at J, with 9 bases in the middle. CDR3 in amino acids: CASSLDPSLNEKLFF. The CDR3 bases are TGTGCCAGCAGCTTAGACCCCTCTCTTAATGAAAAACTGTTTTTT. Together with reference TRBV11-3 and TRBJ1-4, the CDR3 gives the full variable domain: EAGVVQSPRYKIIEKKQPVAFWCNPISGHNTLYWYLQNLGQGPELLIRYENEEAVDDSQLPKDRFSAERLKGVDSTLKIQPAELGDSAVYLCASSLDPSLNEKLFFGSGTQLSVL.

This chain connects TRBV4-3 to TRBJ1-1; D not certain. The germline V gene encodes CDR1 LGHNA and CDR2 YSLEER. V lost 2 bases, J lost 3 bases, and 4 bases lay in between. The CDR3 totals 12 residues. In DNA, the CDR3 is TGCGCCAGCAGCCAAAGCGACACTGAAGCTTTCTTT. Its translation: CASSQSDTEAFF.

The V and J genes are TRBV19 and TRBJ1-1; 8 positions match TRBD1. This CDR3 is 15 amino acids long. CDR1 and CDR2 (germline): LNHDA, SQIVND (reference sequence). The V and J ends lost 2 bases and 8 bases, in that order; junction bases with no gene match: 10. This CDR3 reads CASSIRGGQGREAFF. CDR3 DNA sequence: TGTGCCAGTAGTATAAGAGGCGGACAGGGACGGGAAGCTTTCTTT.

The CDR3 DNA follows: TGTGCCAGCAGGCCGACGGGACGGCCCCAAGAGACCCAGTACTTC. As protein: CASRPTGRPQETQYF. This rearrangement joins TRBV27 to TRBJ2-5; D could derive from TRBD1 or TRBD2 (5 bases each). CDR3 length equals 15 residues. V lost 6 bases, J lost 1 base, and 15 bases lay in between. The germline V gene encodes CDR1 MNHEY and CDR2 SMNVEV (reference sequence).

V usage is TRBV10-3 and J usage is TRBJ2-3; 9 bases match TRBD2. The CDR3 length is 17 residues. Germline trimming cut 2 bases from V and 2 bases from J; bases unmatched to any gene: 8. Germline values: CDR1 ENHRY, CDR2 SYGVKD. This CDR3 reads CAISEGSGGVNTDTQYF. CDR3 nucleotide sequence: TGTGCCATCAGTGAGGGTAGCGGGGGAGTAAACACAGATACGCAGTATTTT.